This TCR beta chain was identified during a study of T cells in Graves' hyperthyroidism and ophthalmopathy. Overall study findings and caveats: The majority of expanded thyroid clonotypes above 0.001 also appeared in blood.

Concerning this clonotype itself: No antigen is known for it.

No ophthalmopathy progression within 18 months constituted stable Graves' hyperthyroidism. Isolation of PBMCs was performed on about 9.9 ml fresh peripheral blood. Regions amplified from RNA transcripts were the TCR beta CDR3 regions. First-round RT-PCR with HTBI primers amplified the TCR CDR3 region. MiXCR was run by TCRdb on the multiplex PCR reads, yielding one entry per CDR3 protein. The table has hundreds of thousands of distinct CDR3 sequences, approximately 15% seen once; the top ten hold roughly 10%. V lost 8 bases, J lost 5 bases, and 15 bases lay in between. The V gene's germline CDR1 is WSHSY and CDR2 SAAADI. The CDR3 has 14 amino acids.

The chain carries TRBV10-2 and TRBJ2-2; possible D gene TRBD1, 5 bases. The TCR was taken from a woman younger than 35 with Graves' hyperthyroidism. The sequenced sample consisted of blood. The CDR3 sequence: CASAPRQQTGELFF. The CDR3 DNA is TGCGCCAGCGCTCCTCGACAGCAAACCGGGGAGCTGTTTTTT.